The 18 T cell receptor beta chains below all came from one sample that was sequenced in a study of CD8 T cells in ankylosing spondylitis. TCRdb processed the 5' RACE reads anew with MiXCR; each CDR3 protein has one entry. Of around 210,000 distinct CDR3 sequences listed, less than 9.5% are singletons. Sequencing was done on a sample of blood, either unsorted or a sorted T cell fraction (not recorded which). These receptor sequences come from a female donor with ankylosing spondylitis or in good health (not recorded which).

This clonotype has a handful of counts. The genes are TRBV7-9 and TRBJ2-2; TRBD1 aligns across 9 bases. The CDR3 spans 16 residues. CDR1 and CDR2 from the germline V gene are SEHNR and FQNEAQ (reference sequence). V gave up 6 bases and J gave up 4 bases; unmatched junction bases: 9. As DNA, the CDR3 is TGTGCCAGCAGGTCCCGACAGGGGGATGGCACCGGGGAGCTGTTTTTT. Translation: CASRSRQGDGTGELFF.

This clonotype was recorded at least ten times. The CDR3 DNA is TGCAGCGTTGAACCCTTCGACAGGATGAACACTGAAGCTTTCTTT. Its protein product is CSVEPFDRMNTEAFF. The V call is TRBV29-1, the J call TRBJ1-1, with D tentatively TRBD1 (6 bases). Looked up from germline, CDR1 is SQVTM and CDR2 is ANQGSEA. CDR3 length: 15 amino acids. V dropped 2 bases and J dropped 0 bases, with 13 bases sitting between them.

This clonotype occurred many times. This chain joins TRBV11-2 and TRBJ1-2; no definite D call. V lost 4 bases to trimming and J lost 8 bases, with 20 bases between them. Germline CDR1 reads SGHAT; CDR2 reads FQNNGV. This CDR3 has 15 residues. The CDR3 sequence: CASSSGGKGALGYTF. For the CDR3, the DNA is TGTGCCAGCAGCTCTGGAGGGAAGGGCGCGCTGGGCTACACCTTC.

In this sample, this clonotype turned up a few times. The rearrangement joins TRBV3-1 to TRBJ2-1; maybe TRBD2 (6 bases). The CDR3 extends over 16 amino acids. CDR1 is LGHDT, CDR2 YNNKEL, per germline (reference sequence). The V end lost 4 bases, the J end lost 2 bases, and 15 bases lay between the germline ends. The CDR3 coding sequence is TGTGCCAGCAGCCGGGGTTTCGCGGGGACCTACAATGAGCAGTTCTTC. Protein product: CASSRGFAGTYNEQFF.

This clonotype was seen repeatedly, ten times or more. V gene TRBV10-3 combines with J gene TRBJ1-2, with 12 nucleotides matching TRBD1. The V gene's germline CDR1 is ENHRY and CDR2 SYGVKD. V shed 0 bases, J shed 8 bases, and the junction held 4 bases outside the gene matches. There are 15 residues in the CDR3. CDR3 sequence: CAISESRDRGRGYTF. As DNA, the CDR3 is TGTGCCATCAGTGAGTCGCGGGACAGGGGGCGAGGCTACACCTTC.

The chain uses TRBV11-2 and TRBJ2-6; the match to TRBD1 covers 8 bases. The V and J ends lost 3 bases and 0 bases, in that order; junction bases with no gene match: 7. The CDR3 consists of 18 residues. CDR1 is SGHAT and CDR2 is FQNNGV in the germline V gene. The CDR3 sequence is CASSFQTGASSGANVLTF. In nucleotides, the CDR3 is TGTGCCAGCAGCTTTCAGACAGGGGCATCCTCTGGGGCCAACGTCCTGACTTTC.

This clonotype appeared a few times. This sequence joins TRBV19 and TRBJ2-5, with TRBD2 matching 7 bases. V gave up 2 bases and J gave up 5 bases; unmatched junction bases: 2. The CDR3 contains 13 residues. In germline, CDR1 is LNHDA, CDR2 SQIVND (reference sequence). The CDR3: CASSIRGDETQYF. CDR3 DNA sequence: TGTGCCAGTAGTATACGGGGGGATGAGACCCAGTACTTC.

This clonotype was seen at least ten times. V gene TRBV20-1 combines with J gene TRBJ1-2; 8 bases fit TRBD1. The germline V gene encodes CDR1 DFQATT and CDR2 SNEGSKA (reference sequence). The CDR3 runs 17 residues. The ends lost 0 bases at V and 4 bases at J; junction bases unmatched: 13. The CDR3 protein is CSARDPWDRSRPYGYTF. CDR3 DNA sequence: TGCAGTGCTAGAGATCCGTGGGACAGGTCGAGGCCCTATGGCTACACCTTC.

This clonotype was found many times. V is TRBV6-1 and J is TRBJ2-1; 8 nucleotides agree with TRBD2. After removal of 4 bases from V and 8 bases from J, the junction contained 10 bases not matched to a gene. Looked up from germline, CDR1 is MNHNS and CDR2 is SASEGT. The CDR3 spans 15 residues. This chain's CDR3 is CASSVRLAPEHEQFF. The CDR3 nucleotides are TGTGCCAGCAGTGTCCGACTAGCGCCTGAGCATGAGCAGTTCTTC.

At least ten counts were recorded for this clonotype. This sequence joins TRBV6-2 or TRBV6-3 and TRBJ2-5, with D perhaps matching TRBD2 (6 bases). There are 13 residues in the CDR3. Germline CDR1 reads MNHEY; CDR2 reads SVGEGT. The V and J ends lost 6 bases and 1 base respectively, with 9 bases between them. CDR3 nucleotides: TGTGCCAGCAGGCGGACTACCCAAGAGACCCAGTACTTC. Translated, it gives CASRRTTQETQYF.

Written as DNA, the CDR3 is TGTGCCAGCAGCACTCTCCAGGACACTGAAGCTTTCTTT. This encodes CASSTLQDTEAFF. V is TRBV7-2 and J is TRBJ1-1; D unclear. The germline V and J ends were trimmed by 5 bases and 3 bases, with 10 bases remaining between them. Germline values: CDR1 SGHTA, CDR2 FQGNSA. CDR3 length equals 13 residues.

This clonotype showed up just once. A much larger clone lies one base from this, so it may be a read error. J is TRBJ2-4 and V is TRBV29-1; 7 positions match TRBD2. Per the germline V gene, CDR1 is SQVTM and CDR2 is ANQGSEA. The CDR3 is 14 amino acids. The V and J ends lost 5 bases and 4 bases, in that order; junction bases with no gene match: 8. The CDR3 spells CSVMGGLGKNIQYF. Written as DNA, the CDR3 is TGCAGCGTTATGGGAGGGCTCGGGAAAAACATTCAGTACTTC.

This rearrangement joins TRBV6-1 to TRBJ2-3; 9 bases are a match to TRBD2. The germline V gene has CDR1 MNHNS and CDR2 SASEGT. Germline trimming cut 7 bases from V and 3 bases from J; bases unmatched to any gene: 5. The length of the CDR3 is 14 residues. CDR3 loop: CASTWAGGTDTQYF. The CDR3 DNA follows: TGTGCCAGCACATGGGCGGGAGGGACAGATACGCAGTATTTT.

This chain links TRBV9 with TRBJ1-2; no clear D gene. There are 13 residues in the CDR3. Germline CDR1 and CDR2: SGDLS and YYNGEE. Trimming cost V 3 bases and J 7 bases, with 13 bases left between them. The CDR3 DNA reads TGTGCCAGCAGCGCGGGTGGAGGAAGTGGCTACACCTTC. Translated, it gives CASSAGGGSGYTF.

This clonotype occurred many times. V is TRBV3-1 and J is TRBJ2-1; TRBD2 matches at 9 bases. The junction had 12 bases not matched to a gene; V was cut back by 5 bases and J by 7 bases. The CDR3 has 16 residues. Germline V lookup: CDR1 LGHDT, CDR2 YNNKEL (reference sequence). The CDR3 loop reads CASSAEGVAGVNEQFF. DNA for the CDR3: TGTGCCAGCAGCGCGGAGGGGGTAGCGGGAGTGAATGAGCAGTTCTTC.

The chain combines TRBV2 with TRBJ2-5; no reliable D call. The CDR3 length is 11 residues. The V gene's germline CDR1 is SNHLY and CDR2 FYNNEI. V lost 5 bases and J lost 6, with 7 bases in between. CDR3 sequence reads: CASSSSKTQYF. CDR3 DNA: TGTGCCAGCAGTTCGTCGAAGACCCAGTACTTC.

This clonotype has at least ten counts. The chain recombines TRBV4-2 with TRBJ2-5, with D possibly TRBD2 on 7 matching bases. The CDR3 has 14 amino acids. V dropped 3 bases and J dropped 4 bases, with 12 bases sitting between them. The germline gives CDR1 LGHNA, CDR2 YNFKEQ. In nucleotides, the CDR3 is TGTGCCAGCAGCCAGGGGGGGCCATCAGAGACCCAGTACTTC. Translating it yields CASSQGGPSETQYF.

This clonotype was seen at least ten times. The chain employs TRBV20-1 and TRBJ1-5; 7 bases fit TRBD1. The germline V gene has CDR1 DFQATT and CDR2 SNEGSKA (reference sequence). J was trimmed by 7 bases and V by 6 bases; bases with no gene match: 15. The CDR3 extends over 15 amino acids. CDR3 DNA sequence: TGCAGTGCCACCCCCTTCCAGGGGGGAGGACAGCCCCAGCATTTT. It codes for CSATPFQGGGQPQHF.